One T cell receptor beta chain is described in this entry. The antigen it binds to is not known. The sample holds no much larger clone one base away, and base qualities are not on file. This sample also contains other DNA sequences that code for the same CDR3. Germline trimming amounts to 4 bases on V and 3 bases on J, with 5 as the count of junction bases outside the gene matches. The germline V gene (reference sequence) sets CDR1 to SGHNT and CDR2 to YYREEE. Counted from cysteine to phenylalanine, this CDR3 has 14 amino acids. Just CDR3 DNA is preserved here, 42 bases in frame from base 1. Using the deep immunoSEQ assay, multiplex PCR amplified TCR CDR3 regions from genomic DNA. For each cell subset, the extracted genomic DNA was distributed evenly across all wells of several immunoSEQ 96-well plates, and each plate served as one replicate. For sorted subsets, 150 to 250 ng genomic DNA, equal to approximately 30,000 T cell genomes, was loaded into each replicate PCR. Purified libraries were quantified with a Qubit 3.0 fluorometer, sized on a Bioanalyzer 2100, and re-quantified with the KAPA Library Quantification kit. A separate single-read 150-cycle Illumina NextSeq 550 flow cell was used to sequence each immunoSEQ 96-well plate. The authors' analysis ran thus. The immunoSEQ output contained only junctional sequences without quality scores, so filtering could not match that applied to full-length reads. To assign V/J genes and CDR3, sequences were annotated using PyIR, a Python wrapper for IgBLAST v1.9, with IMGT germline references. Reads with weak V/J assignments (E-value above 1e-6), missing CDR3, stop codons, out-of-frame junctions, or ambiguous translated residues were removed. V3J clonotypes were defined by identical inferred V gene, J gene, and CDR3 amino acid sequence. Percentage overlap between repertoires was calculated by dividing the number of shared unique clonotypes by the size of the smaller repertoire. Repertoire richness was assessed with RTK rarefaction, the Chao1 estimator, and Recon v2.1 estimates of unobserved clonotypes. OLGA was used to compute generation probabilities for all TCRbeta clonotypes that the gDNA method yielded from several donors. Held by TCRdb, this immuneACCESS table contains in-frame sequences only and omits some clones. Under half of the omission traces to an unresolved V gene where checked; the cause of the rest is unknown. Clonal size and the V and J genes are those of that table, whereas D and trimming came from the DNA. The sample data list 2 million to 2.5 million clones, and 95% of these were observed just once. About 0.13% of the sample rests with the top ten.

This record belongs to a study of shared clonotypes between healthy human individuals (TCRdb year 2020). With respect to the entire study: A couple of women and three men aged 18 to 49 years were included in the cohort. Per donor, leukapheresis produced somewhere between about 0.94 and 9.5 billion PBMCs. For each donor, CD4 naive and CD4 memory were each run on three plates, CD8 naive on two plates, and CD8 memory on one plate. Different laboratories and diverse techniques were used to prepare libraries and sequence TCR repertoires, to increase sequencing depth and limit assay-specific biases. To estimate repertoire size and how much clonotypes are shared between individuals, the study performed deep sequencing of blood TCR repertoires from roughly five healthy adults.

Donors were healthy HIV-negative adults with no recently reported acute infections or vaccinations. Every donor was a Caucasian adult living in Nashville, Tennessee, USA. Magnetic negative selection was used to enrich CD4+ T cells, after which naive cells were positively selected on CD45RA and the negative fraction became the memory subset. Blood was collected by leukapheresis, and PBMCs were isolated by Ficoll-Histopaque density gradient centrifugation and then cryopreserved in liquid nitrogen vapor phase. Analytical flow cytometry was used to check the purity and quantity of each magnetically sorted T cell population. Genomic DNA was isolated from each sorted fraction and quantified by UV absorbance on a Nanodrop 2000c. What the authors observed across the whole study: Pairwise subsampling led to the expectation that sequencing depth would affect the degree of clonotype sharing among donors. Because the study included a small number of donors, the genetic and exposure-history diversity represented was limited. Clonotypes shared by all four sorted-subset donors showed higher generation probabilities than non-shared clonotypes. Around 5.4% of naive CD4, more than 3% of naive CD8, roughly 2.4% of memory CD4, and 0.35% to 0.5% of memory CD8 clonotypes were shared across several donors. Naive subsets generally had larger estimated clonotype richness than memory subsets. Sampling was restricted to blood, and TCR repertoires in tissues likely differ from the TCR repertoires found in blood. Incomplete sequencing was indicated by rarefaction of sorted-subset datasets, despite the large sequencing depth.

The TCR was taken from a man aged 18 to 30 in good health. Rearrangement joined TRBV5-4 to TRBJ2-7, with 9 bases aligning to TRBD1. Specimen: naive CD4+ T cells sorted from blood. According to the study, the label for this sample's cell subset or site signals: CD45RA+ positively selected. The CDR3 protein is CASSPRQGVYEQYF. At the DNA level, the sequence is TGTGCCAGCAGCCCGAGACAGGGGGTCTACGAGCAGTACTTC.